These 28 T cell receptor beta chains originate from one sample sequenced in a study of identical twins. Each CDR3 protein is one row after TCRdb ran MiXCR on the 5' RACE reads. The sample records roughly 1.6 million distinct CDR3 sequences, under 35% being singletons. Sequencing was performed on cord blood. The receptors stem from a newborn girl in good health.

This clonotype has just a few counts. The chain joins TRBV19 to TRBJ2-1; unclear D gene. CDR1 is LNHDA and CDR2 is SQIVND in the germline V gene (reference sequence). V was cut by 3 bases and J by 7 bases, with 10 bases left in between. This CDR3 is 13 amino acids long. The CDR3 region has the DNA TGTGCCAGTAGTATCAGTCAGATGAATGAGCAGTTCTTC. Its translation: CASSISQMNEQFF.

The genes are TRBV7-2 and TRBJ2-7; 7 nucleotides align to TRBD1. V shed 5 bases, J shed 3 bases, and the junction held 10 bases outside the gene matches. This CDR3 is built from 15 residues. Germline loops: CDR1 SGHTA, CDR2 FQGNSA. The CDR3 reads CASSPPGQRLYEQYF. In DNA, the CDR3 is TGTGCCAGCAGCCCACCGGGACAGCGCCTCTACGAGCAGTACTTC. Combining the CDR3 with reference TRBV7-2 and TRBJ2-7 gives the whole variable domain GAGVSQSPSNKVTEKGKDVELRCDPISGHTALYWYRQSLGQGLEFLIYFQGNSAPDKSGLPSDRFSAERTGGSVSTLTIQRTQQEDSAVYLCASSPPGQRLYEQYFGPGTRLTVT.

Regarding this clonotype: The junction differs from germline at one of its ends, possibly a read error. The V call is TRBV5-1, the J call TRBJ2-5; 7 nucleotides match TRBD1. The CDR3 covers 15 residues. Germline loops: CDR1 SGHRS, CDR2 YFSETQ. CDR3 region: CAGSSTGASQETQYF. The CDR3 nucleotides are TGCGCCGGCAGCTCAACAGGGGCGAGCCAAGAGACCCAGTACTTC. The variable domain in full, with the rest retrieved from reference TRBV5-1 and TRBJ2-5, is KAGVTQTPRYLIKTRGQQVTLSCSPISGHRSVSWYQQTPGQGLQFLFEYFSETQRNKGNFPGRFSGRQFSNSRSEMNVSTLELGDSALYLCAGSSTGASQETQYFGPGTRLLVL.

This clonotype appeared a few times. This chain joins TRBV28 and TRBJ1-1; possible D gene TRBD1, 5 bases. CDR1 and CDR2 (germline): MDHEN, SYDVKM. Trimming left V 3 bases short and J 1 base short, with 18 bases between. The CDR3 has 17 residues. As DNA, the CDR3 is TGTGCCAGCAGTTTCCGCCCGGGACTCAAGGGGAACACTGAAGCTTTCTTT. The encoded protein is CASSFRPGLKGNTEAFF.

This clonotype was detected a few times. The V gene is TRBV7-9, the J gene TRBJ2-7; TRBD1 agrees at 8 bases. Germline V gene sequence: CDR1 SEHNR, CDR2 FQNEAQ (reference sequence). The length of the CDR3 is 15 residues. Germline trimming cut 5 bases from V and 3 bases from J; bases unmatched to any gene: 9. The chain's CDR3 is CASSLPGGKVYEQYF. CDR3 bases: TGTGCCAGCAGCCTCCCAGGGGGCAAAGTCTACGAGCAGTACTTC.

At least ten counts were recorded for this clonotype. This chain joins TRBV12-3 or TRBV12-4 and TRBJ2-4, with 10 bases lining up with TRBD2. Trimming removed 5 bases from V and 9 bases from J; junction bases left unmatched: 10. The CDR3 spans 15 residues. The CDR3 is CASSPYGTSDRIQYF. CDR3 sequence (DNA): TGTGCCAGCAGTCCCTACGGGACTAGCGATCGCATTCAGTACTTC.

This clonotype has a single count. One end of the junction does not line up with germline, which may come from a read error. The rearrangement uses TRBV5-1 and TRBJ2-4; 7 nucleotides agree with TRBD1. The DNA matches TRBJ2-7 better at its end, which makes the J call doubtful. The length of the CDR3 is 14 residues. Germline values: CDR1 SGHRS, CDR2 YFSETQ. The CDR3 region has the DNA TGCGCCGGCAGCTTGGTAGCAGGGGGCTACGAGCAGTACTTC. Translating gives CAGSLVAGGYEQYF.

In this sample, this clonotype turned up a few times. J is TRBJ1-1 and V is TRBV6-6, with D maybe TRBD1 (6 bases). The CDR3 has 14 amino acids. Between the trimmed V and J ends, which lost 2 bases and 5 bases, there was a span of 12 bases. Germline loops: CDR1 MNHNY, CDR2 SVGAGI (reference sequence). Here the CDR3 DNA reads TGTGCCAGCAGTTACAAGCGGACAGATACTGAAGCTTTCTTT. It yields the protein CASSYKRTDTEAFF.

A few counts support this clonotype. The chain uses TRBV20-1 and TRBJ2-7, with TRBD2 identical over 16 bases. Unmatched junction bases numbered 6, after V lost 2 bases and J lost 2 bases. CDR3 size: 17 residues. Looked up from germline, CDR1 is DFQATT and CDR2 is SNEGSKA (reference sequence). Here the CDR3 DNA reads TGCAGTGCTAGATCCCCCGGGACTAGCGGGGGGGCCTACGAGCAGTACTTC. Translating gives CSARSPGTSGGAYEQYF.

The rearrangement uses TRBV29-1 and TRBJ1-2, with 7 bases aligning to TRBD1. This CDR3 is built from 13 residues. V dropped 8 bases and J dropped 2; count of bases not matched to a gene: 8. Germline values: CDR1 SQVTM, CDR2 ANQGSEA. The CDR3, as DNA: TGCAGCTCCTGCAGGGGGACCAACTATGGCTACACCTTC. The encoded protein is CSSCRGTNYGYTF.

This clonotype was recorded once. This sequence joins TRBV10-3 and TRBJ2-3, with D perhaps matching TRBD1 or TRBD2 (5 bases each). Deletions cut 6 bases from V and 3 bases from J, with 13 bases between. Germline CDR1 and CDR2: ENHRY and SYGVKD. The CDR3 is 14 residues long. In DNA form, the CDR3 reads TGTGCCATCAGACGGACGGGGCCGACAGATACGCAGTATTTT. The encoded protein is CAIRRTGPTDTQYF.

V usage is TRBV28 and J usage is TRBJ2-1; either TRBD1 or TRBD2 may supply D (5 bases each). Germline V gives CDR1 MDHEN, CDR2 SYDVKM. There are 14 residues in the CDR3. Trimming took 4 bases from V and 9 from J, leaving 16 bases between them. DNA for the CDR3: TGTGCCAGCAGTTCCTGGGGGATAAAGGGTGAGCAGTTCTTC. As protein: CASSSWGIKGEQFF. Drawing the rest from reference TRBV28 and TRBJ2-1, the complete variable domain is DVKVTQSSRYLVKRTGEKVFLECVQDMDHENMFWYRQDPGLGLRLIYFSYDVKMKEKGDIPEGYSVSREKKERFSLILESASTNQTSMYLCASSSWGIKGEQFFGPGTRLTVL.

This clonotype was counted between two and nine times. The rearrangement uses TRBV12-3 or TRBV12-4 and TRBJ1-1; D is unclear. The CDR3 length is 13 residues. V lost 6 bases, J lost 4 bases, and 12 bases lay in between. The CDR3 spells CASSDGPGTEAFF. The CDR3 bases are TGTGCCAGCAGCGACGGACCCGGCACTGAAGCTTTCTTT.

This rearrangement joins TRBV27 to TRBJ1-6, with TRBD1 as a possible D gene (5 bases). The V and J ends lost 2 bases and 6 bases respectively, with 8 bases between them. CDR3 length: 14 residues. The V gene's germline CDR1 is MNHEY and CDR2 SMNVEV (reference sequence). The CDR3 loop is CASSLLGLNSPLHF. The DNA for the CDR3 is TGTGCCAGCAGTTTACTGGGGCTTAATTCACCCCTCCACTTT.

This chain connects TRBV11-2 to TRBJ2-1; D uncertain. CDR3 length equals 15 residues. Per germline, CDR1 SGHAT and CDR2 FQNNGV. Between the trimmed V and J ends, which lost 0 bases and 4 bases, there was a span of 10 bases. The CDR3 is CASSLDGQLYNEQFF. The CDR3 DNA sequence: TGTGCCAGCAGCTTAGACGGGCAGCTGTACAATGAGCAGTTCTTC.

This chain links TRBV20-1 with TRBJ1-2; possible D gene TRBD1, 5 bases. Germline V CDR1 and CDR2: DFQATT, SNEGSKA (reference sequence). V was cut by 3 bases and J by 4 bases, with 24 bases left in between. This CDR3 has 17 residues. CDR3 protein: CSASNYGRTTTAYGYTF. In nucleotides, the CDR3 is TGCAGTGCTAGTAATTATGGACGGACAACGACGGCCTATGGCTACACCTTC.

The table lists this clonotype with a few counts. The CDR3 protein is CASSSWTRGDTQYF. CDR3 in DNA: TGTGCCAGCAGCTCATGGACTAGGGGCGATACGCAGTATTTT. The chain joins TRBV7-8 to TRBJ2-3; 7 positions agree with TRBD2. The CDR3 is made up of 14 amino acids. The trim removed 4 bases at V and 6 bases at J, leaving 7 bases unmatched. From germline, CDR1 is SGHVS and CDR2 FQNEAQ.

The V and J genes are TRBV5-1 and TRBJ2-1; 9 bases line up with TRBD1. After removal of 0 bases from V and 1 base from J, the junction contained 8 bases not matched to a gene. CDR1 and CDR2 from the germline V gene are SGHRS and YFSETQ. The CDR3 spans 18 residues. The chain's CDR3 is CASSLALLQGASYNEQFF. For the CDR3, the DNA is TGCGCCAGCAGCTTGGCCCTCCTACAGGGGGCTTCCTACAATGAGCAGTTCTTC.

The V and J genes are TRBV5-1 and TRBJ2-5; TRBD1 might be the D (5 bases). Germline V lookup: CDR1 SGHRS, CDR2 YFSETQ. The V and J ends lost 4 bases and 4 bases respectively, with 11 bases between them. The length of the CDR3 is 13 residues. CDR3: CASSMDTRETQYF. CDR3 in DNA: TGCGCCAGCAGCATGGACACGCGAGAGACCCAGTACTTC.

The chain has TRBV7-9 and TRBJ2-3; D remains unclear. Germline V gene sequence: CDR1 SEHNR, CDR2 FQNEAQ (reference sequence). The CDR3 spans 15 residues. Trimming cost V 2 bases and J 5 bases, with 14 bases left between them. CDR3 DNA: TGTGCCAGCAGCTTAAGGGCCGGTGAAGGAGATACGCAGTATTTT. It yields the protein CASSLRAGEGDTQYF.

In its sample, this clonotype was seen a few times. The genes are TRBV25-1 and TRBJ1-5, with 8 bases aligning to TRBD1. V lost 6 bases to trimming and J lost 7 bases; unmatched junction nucleotides: 5. This CDR3 has 13 amino acids. Per the germline V gene, CDR1 is MGHDK and CDR2 is SYGVNS. CDR3 region: CASRGQGGQPQHF. In nucleotides, the CDR3 is TGTGCCAGCAGAGGACAGGGCGGGCAGCCCCAGCATTTT.

The rearrangement links TRBV12-3 or TRBV12-4 to TRBJ2-4, with 8 nucleotides matching TRBD2. The V and J ends lost 2 bases and 3 bases, in that order; junction bases with no gene match: 6. This CDR3 region has 16 residues. The CDR3 region has the DNA TGTGCCAGCAGTTTAACCGGGGGGGCCGGCAAAAACATTCAGTACTTC. Protein sequence: CASSLTGGAGKNIQYF.

This clonotype came up a few times. The chain links TRBV12-3 or TRBV12-4 to TRBJ2-3, with TRBD2 matching over 11 bases. Losses at the gene ends were 3 bases for V and 1 base for J; bases not matched to a gene: 3. The CDR3 is made up of 16 amino acids. In nucleotides, the CDR3 is TGTGCCAGCAGTTTCAAACTAGCGGGGGGCACAGATACGCAGTATTTT. It translates to CASSFKLAGGTDTQYF.

CDR3 residues: CASSLKTNYGYTF. CDR3 bases: TGTGCCAGCAGTTTGAAAACTAACTATGGCTACACCTTC. The chain uses TRBV28 and TRBJ1-2, with no clear D. V was shortened by 3 bases and J by 0 bases, with 5 bases between the two germline ends. Per the germline V gene, CDR1 is MDHEN and CDR2 is SYDVKM. The CDR3 contains 13 residues.

This clonotype was detected only a few times. The V call is TRBV27, the J call TRBJ2-7; maybe TRBD1 (6 bases). CDR3 size: 15 residues. Trimming took off 5 bases at V and 2 bases at J, with 16 bases between the two ends. Germline CDR1 and CDR2: MNHEY and SMNVEV (reference sequence). The CDR3 DNA reads TGTGCCAGCAGTCCCTCCCGGACAGTGCCCTACGAGCAGTACTTC. It yields the protein CASSPSRTVPYEQYF.

The chain combines TRBV5-1 with TRBJ1-4; maybe TRBD1 (5 bases). Trimming took off 1 base at V and 6 bases at J, with 13 bases between the two ends. Germline CDR1 reads SGHRS; CDR2 reads YFSETQ. The CDR3 spans 15 residues. This chain's CDR3 is CASSLSRARDEKLFF. CDR3 coding DNA: TGCGCCAGCAGCTTGAGCAGGGCTAGAGATGAAAAACTGTTTTTT.

The chain has TRBV20-1 and TRBJ1-2; no reliable D call. The CDR3 totals 10 residues. Trimming removed 7 bases from V and 6 bases from J, with 9 bases in between. CDR1 and CDR2 from the germline V gene are DFQATT and SNEGSKA (reference sequence). The CDR3: CSVISNGYTF. The DNA for the CDR3 is TGCAGTGTTATCTCGAATGGCTACACCTTC.

This clonotype was found a few times. This chain connects TRBV4-2 to TRBJ2-1; no definite D call. The V gene's germline CDR1 is LGHNA and CDR2 YNFKEQ. Trimming removed 2 bases at V and 5 bases at J, with 7 bases between. The CDR3 has 13 amino acids. CDR3 nucleotide sequence: TGTGCCAGCAGCCAAACCGAGAACAATGAGCAGTTCTTC. Protein sequence: CASSQTENNEQFF.